The 23 T cell receptor beta chains reported below all come from one sample, sequenced in a study of blood T cell repertoires in COVID-19. This table comes from immunoSEQ multiplex PCR, and its TCRdb copy is limited to in-frame clones, with some not included. This table holds around 200,000 clones, around four fifths found once. The material sequenced was peripheral blood. The receptors derive from a man between 50 and 59 years old with active or convalescent COVID-19.

This sequence joins TRBV7-2 and TRBJ1-2; no clear D. There are 13 residues in the CDR3. V was shortened by 1 base and J by 3 bases, with 6 bases between the two germline ends. Germline CDR1 reads SGHTA; CDR2 reads FQGNSA. CDR3 bases: TGTGCCAGCAGCTTAGGGAGTTACTATGGCTACACCTTC. Translated, it gives CASSLGSYYGYTF.

The chain is built from TRBV5-1 and TRBJ2-1, with D maybe TRBD2 (5 bases). V dropped 5 bases and J dropped 2 bases, with 20 bases sitting between them. Germline V gives CDR1 SGHRS, CDR2 YFSETQ. CDR3 length equals 17 residues. The CDR3 protein is CASRFTLTVEAYNEQFF. The CDR3 region has the DNA TGCGCCAGCAGGTTTACCTTAACAGTGGAGGCCTACAATGAGCAGTTCTTC.

The chain joins TRBV5-1 to TRBJ2-3; TRBD1 might be the D (6 bases). Germline V gives CDR1 SGHRS, CDR2 YFSETQ. There are 14 residues in the CDR3. V was clipped by 4 bases and J by 4 bases, with 13 bases between them. The DNA for the CDR3 is TGCGCCAGCAGCCCAACCCCAGGGGCAGATACGCAGTATTTT. Residues: CASSPTPGADTQYF. The full variable domain, its missing parts supplied by reference TRBV5-1 and TRBJ2-3, is KAGVTQTPRYLIKTRGQQVTLSCSPISGHRSVSWYQQTPGQGLQFLFEYFSETQRNKGNFPGRFSGRQFSNSRSEMNVSTLELGDSALYLCASSPTPGADTQYFGPGTRLTVL.

This clone was seen a single time. This rearrangement joins TRBV5-1 to TRBJ2-4, with D perhaps matching TRBD2 (6 bases). CDR1 and CDR2 from the germline V gene are SGHRS and YFSETQ. This CDR3 has 16 amino acids. Trimming removed 0 bases at V and 0 bases at J, with 10 bases between. CDR3 DNA sequence: TGCGCCAGCAGCTTGGAGGGAGCGGGAGCCAAAAACATTCAGTACTTC. Residues: CASSLEGAGAKNIQYF.

This rearrangement joins TRBV28 to TRBJ1-2, with TRBD1 matching over 10 bases. The CDR3 runs 15 residues. V dropped 6 bases and J dropped 5; count of bases not matched to a gene: 9. Per the germline V gene, CDR1 is MDHEN and CDR2 is SYDVKM. The CDR3 DNA follows: TGTGCCAGCAGCGTCCCGGGACAGGGGCGGTATGGCTACACCTTC. It codes for CASSVPGQGRYGYTF.

V is TRBV12-3 or TRBV12-4 and J is TRBJ1-2, with 10 bases fitting TRBD1. The CDR3 is 13 amino acids. J was trimmed by 5 bases and V by 6 bases; bases with no gene match: 3. For the CDR3, the DNA is TGTGCCAGCAGCGGGACAGGGGTTTATGGCTACACCTTC. Its translation: CASSGTGVYGYTF.

The chain uses TRBV24-1 and TRBJ1-5; D is undetermined. V gave up 3 bases and J gave up 2 bases, with 13 bases separating them. Germline-derived CDR1 and CDR2 are KGHDR and SFDVKD. The CDR3 is made up of 16 amino acids. CDR3 protein: CATSDGSLGGNQPQHF. The CDR3 nucleotides are TGTGCCACCAGTGATGGCAGTCTTGGTGGCAATCAGCCCCAGCATTTT.

The chain joins TRBV28 to TRBJ2-7; the match to TRBD1 covers 7 bases. This CDR3 has 14 residues. V shed 5 bases and J 5 bases; nucleotides not matched to a gene: 9. Per germline, CDR1 MDHEN and CDR2 SYDVKM. For the CDR3, the DNA is TGTGCCAGCAGTCTCGGGACAGTTAACCACGAGCAGTACTTC. It is translated as CASSLGTVNHEQYF.

The chain joins TRBV4-3 to TRBJ1-4; TRBD1 matches 8 bases. Trimming cost V 1 base and J 11 bases; bases outside gene matches: 6. This CDR3 is 14 amino acids long. The V gene's germline CDR1 is LGHNA and CDR2 YSLEER. CDR3 nucleotides: TGCGCCAGCAGCCAAGCCCAGGGGGCGGACAAACTGTTTTTT. Protein: CASSQAQGADKLFF.

The chain uses TRBV30 and TRBJ2-1; possible D gene TRBD1, 5 bases. V was trimmed by 5 bases and J by 7 bases, leaving 15 bases between them. CDR3 length: 13 amino acids. Germline V gene lookup returns CDR1 GTSNPN and CDR2 SVGIG (reference sequence). The CDR3 DNA is TGTGCCTGGTTCCCCCCAGGGTGGAATGAGCAGTTCTTC. Its translation: CAWFPPGWNEQFF.

The table lists this clone with a count of one. The V call is TRBV7-2, the J call TRBJ1-1; maybe TRBD1 (5 bases). This CDR3 contains 13 residues. V was cut by 2 bases and J by 1 base, with 5 bases left in between. Germline-derived CDR1 and CDR2 are SGHTA and FQGNSA. In DNA, the CDR3 is TGTGCCAGCAGCTTAAGGGGGAACACTGAAGCTTTCTTT. Translated, it gives CASSLRGNTEAFF.

V usage is TRBV29-1 and J usage is TRBJ1-1, with D tentatively TRBD1 (5 bases). From germline, CDR1 is SQVTM and CDR2 ANQGSEA. The CDR3 runs to 17 residues. V was trimmed by 7 bases and J by 1 base, leaving 25 bases between them. CDR3 amino acids: CSASHGGRILGNTEAFF. The CDR3 region has the DNA TGCAGCGCTAGCCACGGGGGACGCATTTTGGGGAACACTGAAGCTTTCTTT.

The chain couples TRBV7-6 to TRBJ1-5; D remains unclear. Trimming removed 5 bases from V and 3 bases from J, with 11 bases in between. Germline V CDR1 and CDR2: SGHVS, FNYEAQ. The CDR3 has 14 amino acids. DNA for the CDR3: TGTGCCAGCAGCCCAGGAGGGTTCAATCAGCCCCAGCATTTT. The encoded protein is CASSPGGFNQPQHF.

The CDR3 nucleotides are TGTGCCAGCAGCGAGACAGGGCTGAACACCGGGGAGCTGTTTTTT. It codes for CASSETGLNTGELFF. The genes are TRBV3-1 (or the pseudogene TRBV3-2) and TRBJ2-2, with TRBD1 identical over 7 bases. Germline V gene sequence: CDR1 LGHDT, CDR2 YNNKEL (reference sequence). The V and J ends lost 5 bases and 1 base, in that order; junction bases with no gene match: 4. This CDR3 has 15 amino acids.

The chain has TRBV19 and TRBJ2-3; no clear D gene. Between the trimmed V and J ends, which lost 7 bases and 0 bases, there was a span of 8 bases. CDR1 LNHDA and CDR2 SQIVND come from the germline V gene (reference sequence). This CDR3 has 13 amino acids. For the CDR3, the DNA is TGTGCCAGTAAAGACAAAAGCACAGATACGCAGTATTTT. Amino acid sequence: CASKDKSTDTQYF.

This clone appeared a few times. The rearrangement uses TRBV3-1 (or the pseudogene TRBV3-2) and TRBJ2-2; tentative D call: TRBD1 (6 bases). V was pared by 0 bases and J by 1 base, with 15 bases between. This CDR3 is built from 18 residues. CDR1 LGHDT and CDR2 YNNKEL come from the germline V gene (reference sequence). Here the CDR3 reads CASSQDVWGRGNTGELFF. The CDR3, as DNA: TGTGCCAGCAGCCAAGACGTCTGGGGGCGAGGGAACACCGGGGAGCTGTTTTTT.

J is TRBJ2-7 and V is TRBV18, with 11 bases aligning to TRBD1. The V and J ends lost 3 bases and 1 base, in that order; junction bases with no gene match: 8. Looked up from germline, CDR1 is KGHSH and CDR2 is LQKENI. The CDR3 spans 17 residues. CDR3 protein: CASSPLPGQGVSYEQYF. For the CDR3, the DNA is TGTGCCAGCTCACCGCTCCCGGGACAGGGGGTTTCCTACGAGCAGTACTTC.

The gene calls are TRBV6-5 and TRBJ1-4, with 9 bases lining up with TRBD1. CDR1 MNHEY and CDR2 SVGAGI come from the germline V gene. Unmatched junction bases numbered 5, after V lost 6 bases and J lost 6 bases. The CDR3 covers 14 residues. CDR3 residues: CASRRWDRDEKLFF. CDR3 nucleotides: TGTGCCAGCAGGAGGTGGGACAGGGATGAAAAACTGTTTTTT.

The J gene is TRBJ1-2, the V gene TRBV4-3; weak D call: TRBD1 (6 bases). V was pared by 0 bases and J by 6 bases, with 23 bases between. Germline-derived CDR1 and CDR2 are LGHNA and YSLEER. The CDR3 spans 18 residues. For the CDR3, the DNA is TGCGCCAGCAGCCAAGAACGGGACATCGAAGTTTGGGGTGATGGCTACACCTTC. Translation gives CASSQERDIEVWGDGYTF.

The table lists this clone with a count of one. V and J are TRBV5-4 and TRBJ2-7; a weak D match, TRBD2 (6 bases). Germline loops: CDR1 SGHNT, CDR2 YYREEE (reference sequence). The CDR3 has 15 residues. The V and J ends lost 1 base and 5 bases respectively, with 16 bases between them. CDR3 DNA sequence: TGTGCCAGCAGCTTGCCGGGAGAGGGTAACGACGAGCAGTACTTC. Encoded protein: CASSLPGEGNDEQYF.

The chain combines TRBV6-5 with TRBJ1-1; 7 bases match TRBD1. After removal of 4 bases from V and 6 bases from J, the junction contained 11 bases not matched to a gene. Looked up from germline, CDR1 is MNHEY and CDR2 is SVGAGI. There are 15 residues in the CDR3. CDR3 in amino acids: CASSFEPTGNPEAFF. CDR3 coding DNA: TGTGCCAGCAGTTTCGAACCGACAGGGAATCCTGAAGCTTTCTTT.

The chain is built from TRBV3-1 (or the pseudogene TRBV3-2) and TRBJ2-7; TRBD2 matches at 8 bases. Germline CDR1 reads LGHDT; CDR2 reads YNNKEL (reference sequence). V dropped 1 base and J dropped 6; count of bases not matched to a gene: 11. The CDR3 is 16 amino acids. Here the CDR3 DNA reads TGTGCCAGCAGCCAAGTTCCGACTAGCGCCTTCTCCGAGCAGTACTTC. Its translation is CASSQVPTSAFSEQYF.

The V gene is TRBV5-1, the J gene TRBJ1-5; the D gene is possibly TRBD1 (6 bases). In germline, CDR1 is SGHRS, CDR2 YFSETQ. The CDR3 is 19 residues long. V lost 4 bases, J lost 0 bases, and 23 bases lay in between. The CDR3 region is CASSPGPFGLGGSNQPQHF. The CDR3 DNA reads as TGCGCCAGCAGCCCGGGGCCATTCGGGTTAGGGGGTAGCAATCAGCCCCAGCATTTT.